The T cell receptor (beta chain) under discussion was sequenced for a study of beta chain features in type 1 diabetes (dated by TCRdb to 2016 to 2019). Turning to the overall study: Mean age, gender distribution, total cell number and subset yield were not different between patients and healthy donors. A total of around 110,000,000 sorted cells were examined across all samples, and a strong correlation was observed between cell number per subset and RNA yield. In the study, TCRB repertoires of sorted circulating CD4+ T cell subsets from recently diagnosed type 1 diabetes patients were compared with those of matched healthy donors. Regulatory and stem cell-like memory subsets were isolated from only 8 patients and about eight healthy donors, whereas naive and central memory subsets came from all 30 or so donors.

Of note for this clone: What this receptor recognizes is not known. One base away there is no much larger clone; base qualities are not given.

The entire isolated RNA was reverse transcribed using the High Capacity cDNA Reverse Transcription Kit, and thus expressed TCRB transcripts were sequenced. Survey-depth immunoSEQ sequencing was performed on stem cell-like memory T cell samples, with an average of roughly 1 million total reads per sample. After sorted cells were lysed in RLT buffer, RNA was extracted with DNase-treated RNeasy Micro or Mini kits, with the choice depending on cell number. Each cell subset was processed on its own to prevent cross-contamination, while patient and healthy donor samples were processed together. TCRB sequences were amplified from cDNA with the immunoSEQ multiplex PCR, producing 87-bp fragments spanning the CDR3 region. Sequencing of the amplicons was done on the Illumina HiSeq platform. The source study handled its data this way. Synthetic template baselines were used to correct PCR bias computationally, reads within Hamming distance 2 were collapsed together, and singletons that could not be merged were discarded. Reads were aligned to IMGT to assign V, D and J genes, CDR3 length, and insertions or deletions at six rearrangement sites. Within each subset, clonotype counts were normalized to sorted cell number, and only after that were true diversity and Gini coefficients computed with the tcR R package. The overlap coefficient, calculated on TCRB nucleotide sequences, was used to measure repertoire sharing. This immuneACCESS table, as held by TCRdb, lists in-frame sequences with V and J called but not all clones. Of the missing ones, under half trace to an unresolved V gene in checked studies; the others have no known cause. V, J and clone size derive from that table, while D and trimming were established from the DNA sequence. The sample table shows about 110,000 clones, and almost 40% are seen once. About 0.063% of the sample lies in the top ten.

Compared with germline, V lacks 2 bases and J lacks 7 bases; bases without a gene match: 10. The germline V gene (reference sequence) yields SEHNR for CDR1 and FQNEAQ for CDR2. Inclusive of the bounding cysteine and phenylalanine, the CDR3 is 17 residues long. The entry retains the CDR3 DNA only, 51 bases that are in frame from base 1. Overall study results and their limits: Shorter templates might be favored by PCR, yet because patient and control samples were amplified and corrected together, any such skew would affect both groups equally. Fewer insertions and more nucleotide deletions at VDJ recombination sites were observed in patients with type 1 diabetes, implying thymic rearrangement abnormalities. Because cDNA was sequenced instead of genomic DNA, highly expressing activated cells could be over-represented, though the groups showed no difference in activation or CD3 levels. In all four CD4+ subsets, TCRB CDR3 length was moderately but significantly shorter in type 1 diabetes patients. Naive, central memory and regulatory TCRB repertoires appeared to be more alike among patients than among healthy donors. Because small numbers of individuals were included in the HLA sub-analyses, any influence of HLA type on TCRB rearrangement was left unresolved.

Each donor gave one peripheral blood draw, approximately 110 mL on average, collected into heparinised tubes. Using a panel that included CD45RO, CCR7, CD25, CD127, CD95 and CD27, naive, central memory, regulatory and stem cell-like memory CD4+ T cells were sorted on a BD FACSAria II. All sorted populations exceeded 95% purity. PBMCs were isolated immediately by Lymphoprep density gradient centrifugation and stained directly without culture. So that batch effects would be minimized, each experiment stained and sorted samples in pairs, pairing one healthy donor with one patient. The rearranged chain carries TRBV7-9 and TRBJ2-2; 10 junctional bases match TRBD2. This TCR derives from a woman younger than 35 in good health. The sequenced sample was stem cell memory CD4+ T cells from blood. The cell subset or site label on this specimen signifies: stem cell-like memory CD4+ T cells. The bases are TGTGCCAGCAGCTTAAGAGGCCTAGCGGGAGTGAACGGGGAGCTGTTTTTT. Translated, it reads CASSLRGLAGVNGELFF. Full variable domain (CDR3 extended with the reference TRBV7-9 and TRBJ2-2 proteins): DTGVSQNPRHKITKRGQNVTFRCDPISEHNRLYWYRQTLGQGPEFLTYFQNEAQLEKSRLLSDRFSAERPKGSFSTLEIQRTEQGDSAMYLCASSLRGLAGVNGELFFGEGSRLTVL.